This T cell receptor (beta chain) was found in a study of metastatic and nonmetastatic thyroid tumors. This clone was observed many times. This CDR3 region has 13 residues. V was cut by 2 bases and J by 0 bases, with 3 bases left in between. Germline CDR1 reads LNHNV; CDR2 reads YYDKDF (reference sequence). In the authors' workflow: The authors used CDR3 differences across clinicopathological groups to build a distant-metastasis classifier for papillary thyroid cancer. From the PCR reads, TCRdb re-called clones with MiXCR. The V and J calls reflect TCRdb's pipeline rather than the authors' work. The top ten clones hold about 7.6% of a sample with 30,000 or so clones, around 20% of them seen once. Treatment of any kind had been given to no patient before thyroid surgery.

This rearrangement joins TRBV15 to TRBJ2-3; D uncertain. This TCR came from a female donor with papillary thyroid cancer or a benign thyroid nodule (not recorded which). Some clones in this sample may be carry-over from other donors' samples. The sample was blood. CDR3 amino acids: CATSRQSTDTQYF. CDR3 nucleotide sequence: TGTGCCACCAGCAGACAAAGCACAGATACGCAGTATTTT.